This T cell receptor (beta chain) stems from a study of spatial heterogeneity in lung cancer. In the study overall: The count of detected beta-chain sequences consistently exceeded that of alpha-chain sequences.

This clonotype was picked up many times. Specified time point: sample taken at primary tumor resection. Unsorted whole RNA of tumor, nontumor lung or frozen PBMC was sequenced. The donors comprised some 72 untreated early-stage non-small cell lung cancer patients. Germline CDR1 reads SGDLS; CDR2 reads YYNGEE. The CDR3 has 16 residues. The V end lost 4 bases, the J end lost 0 bases, and 13 bases lay between the germline ends. In the library, each TCR cDNA molecule bore its own unique molecular identifier. MiXCR, applied by TCRdb to the 5' RACE reads, yields one record per CDR3 protein. The sample holds approximately 6,100 distinct CDR3 sequences, under 15% seen once.

V is TRBV9 and J is TRBJ2-2; D remains ambiguous. Here the sequenced sample was normal lung tissue next to the tumor, taken at surgery. This sequence originates from a male donor with early-stage non-small cell lung cancer. The CDR3 DNA reads TGTGCCAGCAGCTCCTCGTCTTCCGCGAACACCGGGGAGCTGTTTTTT. Encoded protein: CASSSSSSANTGELFF.